One and the same sample provided the 19 T cell receptor beta chains below, sequenced in a study of T cell repertoires in cytomegalovirus infection. TCRdb ran MiXCR on the reads and lists one entry per CDR3 protein. The sample lists 750,000 to 900,000 distinct CDR3 sequences, almost 30% occurring once. Their antigens are not known. Sample: cultured CD8+ T cells from PBMCs, taken from culture after CMV antigen stimulation. These receptor sequences come from a human donor in good health (CMV status not recorded). Some clones in this sample may be carry-over from other donors' samples.

J is TRBJ1-2 and V is TRBV7-9; D perhaps matches TRBD1 (5 bases). V lost 7 bases, J lost 2 bases, and 20 bases lay in between. The length of the CDR3 is 16 residues. CDR1 is SEHNR, CDR2 FQNEAQ, per germline (reference sequence). CDR3 DNA: TGTGCCAGCACCTCGTTCCGGACAACAAAGAACTATGGCTACACCTTC. Its protein product is CASTSFRTTKNYGYTF.

This clonotype was seen only a few times. The chain joins TRBV19 to TRBJ1-5; TRBD1 matches 7 bases. V was pared by 7 bases and J by 4 bases, with 7 bases of the junction left unmatched. The CDR3 runs to 14 residues. CDR1 and CDR2 (germline): LNHDA, SQIVND (reference sequence). CDR3 amino acids: CASTLIQGNQPQHF. The CDR3 nucleotides are TGTGCCAGTACCCTTATACAGGGGAATCAGCCCCAGCATTTT.

This rearrangement joins TRBV27 to TRBJ1-6; no firm D call. The V end lost 10 bases, the J end lost 0 bases, and 7 bases lay between the germline ends. Germline CDR1 reads MNHEY; CDR2 reads SMNVEV (reference sequence). This CDR3 has 13 amino acids. As DNA, the CDR3 is TGTGCCATCCGGAACTCCTATAATTCACCCCTCCACTTT. It yields the protein CAIRNSYNSPLHF.

This clonotype turned up a few times. The chain couples TRBV20-1 to TRBJ2-1, with 11 bases matching TRBD2. The germline V gene has CDR1 DFQATT and CDR2 SNEGSKA (reference sequence). This CDR3 has 16 amino acids. V was clipped by 5 bases and J by 1 base; unmatched bases: 7. The CDR3 spells CSALTSGVGSYNEQFF. Here the CDR3 DNA reads TGCAGTGCTCTGACTAGCGGGGTAGGATCCTACAATGAGCAGTTCTTC.

The sample holds many counts of this clonotype. The gene calls are TRBV7-9 and TRBJ1-1; D may be TRBD1 (6 bases). This CDR3 has 14 amino acids. The V gene's germline CDR1 is SEHNR and CDR2 FQNEAQ (reference sequence). The V end was cut by 5 bases, the J end by 6 bases, with 16 bases between. CDR3 nucleotide sequence: TGTGCCAGCAGCATACTCCAGGGGAGACCTGAAGCTTTCTTT. Translating it yields CASSILQGRPEAFF.

V is TRBV12-5 and J is TRBJ2-3, with TRBD1 identical over 9 bases. Per the germline V gene, CDR1 is LGHNT and CDR2 is FRNRAP. The CDR3 length is 18 residues. Trimming at V came to 3 bases and at J to 3 bases, leaving 13 bases not matched to a gene. The CDR3 DNA reads TGTGCTAGTGGTTTCGCACTACCCGGGACAGGGCTAACAGATACGCAGTATTTT. It yields the protein CASGFALPGTGLTDTQYF.

This clonotype has just a few counts. V and J are TRBV7-9 and TRBJ1-1; D is uncertain. This CDR3 comprises 12 residues. Germline CDR1 is SEHNR and CDR2 is FQNEAQ (reference sequence). V dropped 8 bases and J dropped 7 bases, with 14 bases sitting between them. The CDR3: CASAGGVIEAFF. The CDR3 nucleotides read TGTGCCAGCGCAGGCGGGGTTATTGAAGCTTTCTTT.

The table lists this clonotype with a few counts. The chain carries TRBV7-9 and TRBJ2-5; D not certain. CDR1 is SEHNR and CDR2 is FQNEAQ in the germline V gene (reference sequence). V lost 5 bases and J lost 2, with 9 bases in between. The CDR3 spans 13 residues. The CDR3 DNA reads TGTGCCAGCAGCCCCTCTTCGCAAGAGACCCAGTACTTC. It specifies CASSPSSQETQYF.

This clonotype was counted a few times. The chain carries TRBV27 and TRBJ1-5; tentatively, D is TRBD1 (5 bases). Germline V gene lookup returns CDR1 MNHEY and CDR2 SMNVEV (reference sequence). The CDR3 spans 17 residues. Trimming stripped 5 bases from V and 4 bases from J, with 21 bases between. CDR3 protein: CASSRGSGRDLNQPQHF. Written as DNA, the CDR3 is TGTGCCAGCAGTAGGGGTTCGGGAAGGGACTTGAATCAGCCCCAGCATTTT.

V usage is TRBV7-9 and J usage is TRBJ1-1; TRBD1 matches 9 bases. Per the germline V gene, CDR1 is SEHNR and CDR2 is FQNEAQ (reference sequence). The CDR3 consists of 16 residues. The V gene end was trimmed by 5 bases and the J gene end by 1 base; junction bases not matched to a gene: 8. This CDR3 reads CASSPMDRGWNTEAFF. In nucleotides, the CDR3 is TGTGCCAGCAGCCCTATGGACAGGGGTTGGAACACTGAAGCTTTCTTT.

This clonotype was counted a single time. This chain joins TRBV6-5 and TRBJ1-5; the match to TRBD1 covers 7 bases. Germline CDR1 is MNHEY and CDR2 is SVGAGI. V lost 6 bases to trimming and J lost 5 bases; unmatched junction nucleotides: 7. CDR3 length: 14 amino acids. Written as DNA, the CDR3 is TGTGCCAGCAGCCAGGGGGGAAGTGATCAGCCCCAGCATTTT. Translating it yields CASSQGGSDQPQHF.

The chain has TRBV12-3 or TRBV12-4 and TRBJ1-4, with TRBD1 matching over 7 bases. The CDR3 has 16 residues. The ends lost 5 bases at V and 0 bases at J; junction bases unmatched: 6. CDR3: CASSRDSFPTNEKLFF. DNA for the CDR3: TGTGCCAGCAGTCGGGACAGTTTCCCAACTAATGAAAAACTGTTTTTT.

This clonotype was detected only a few times. The rearrangement uses TRBV7-6 and TRBJ1-5, with 8 bases matching TRBD1. CDR1 is SGHVS and CDR2 is FNYEAQ in the germline V gene. V lost 5 bases to trimming and J lost 2 bases; unmatched junction nucleotides: 2. This CDR3 is built from 14 residues. The CDR3 here is CASSMGQGNQPQHF. The CDR3 coding sequence is TGTGCCAGCAGCATGGGACAGGGCAATCAGCCCCAGCATTTT.

The chain links TRBV27 to TRBJ2-1, with no clear D. Trimming removed 0 bases at V and 8 bases at J, with 17 bases between. CDR1 is MNHEY and CDR2 is SMNVEV in the germline V gene (reference sequence). This CDR3 is built from 16 residues. The CDR3 region has the DNA TGTGCCAGCAGTTTATCGGCCGACACGGTCTGGGATGAGCAGTTCTTC. Translated, it gives CASSLSADTVWDEQFF.

V usage is TRBV5-1 and J usage is TRBJ2-1; TRBD1 is a possible D gene (6 bases). V gave up 1 base and J gave up 8 bases, with 16 bases separating them. CDR1 and CDR2 from the germline V gene are SGHRS and YFSETQ. CDR3 length equals 15 residues. The CDR3 loop reads CASSLSWGPIYEQFF. The CDR3 DNA is TGCGCCAGCAGCTTGTCGTGGGGGCCTATCTATGAGCAGTTCTTC.

This rearrangement joins TRBV11-3 to TRBJ2-1; D unresolved. V was clipped by 11 bases and J by 2 bases, with 10 bases between them. CDR1 SGHNT and CDR2 YENEEA come from the germline V gene. This CDR3 region has 12 residues. CDR3 sequence reads: CAWRSTYNEQFF. In nucleotides, the CDR3 is TGTGCCTGGCGGTCCACCTACAATGAGCAGTTCTTC.

At least ten counts were recorded for this clonotype. V is TRBV7-8 and J is TRBJ2-1; maybe TRBD2 (5 bases). CDR3 size: 14 residues. V was pared by 5 bases and J by 5 bases, with 13 bases between. The germline V gene encodes CDR1 SGHVS and CDR2 FQNEAQ. This chain's CDR3 is CASSPHPGDNEQFF. In DNA form, the CDR3 reads TGTGCCAGCAGCCCTCACCCCGGGGACAATGAGCAGTTCTTC.

This clonotype was seen more than once but under ten times. The V and J genes are TRBV12-3 or TRBV12-4 and TRBJ1-2; D not certain. The CDR3 totals 13 residues. V lost 7 bases and J 2 bases, leaving 11 bases between the germline ends. The DNA of the CDR3 is TGTGCCAGCACCGGCGGCAAGAACTATGGCTACACCTTC. Translation gives CASTGGKNYGYTF.

As to this clonotype: A much larger clonotype is one base distant, so this may be a read error. The chain links TRBV7-6 to TRBJ2-1, with 12 bases lining up with TRBD2. This CDR3 has 16 residues. Per the germline V gene, CDR1 is SGHVS and CDR2 is FNYEAQ. CDR3 sequence (DNA): TGTGCCGGCAGCCAGGGACTAGCGGGCCTCTACAATGAGCAGTTCTTC. Amino acid sequence: CAGSQGLAGLYNEQFF.